These T cell receptor beta chains were read from a single sample in a study of cytomegalovirus exposure and HLA in healthy donors. TCRdb keeps only in-frame clones here, not all; method: immunoSEQ multiplex PCR. Here the sample spans 150,000 or so clones, approximately 71% being singletons. Material: PBMCs. These receptors were taken from a man aged 25-45 years in good health and CMV-seropositive. Both conserved end residues are part of each CDR3. A D gene is named only where the DNA matches it firmly. The listing skips clone size in some rows; elsewhere it reads once, few, many or a size class.

clone_size j_call v_call d_call cdr3_aa cdr3_nt
NA TRBJ2-1 TRBV19 TRBD1 CASSASARGIPNEQFF TGTGCCAGTAGTGCGTCGGCCAGGGGGATCCCTAATGAGCAGTTCTTC
NA TRBJ2-2 TRBV9 NA CASSVVETGELFF TGTGCCAGCAGCGTTGTAGAAACCGGGGAGCTGTTTTTT
NA TRBJ2-7 TRBV5-1 NA CASSEDWIAEQYF TGCGCCAGCAGCGAGGATTGGATCGCCGAGCAGTACTTC
once TRBJ2-3 TRBV7-3 TRBD1 CASSRTGTGLDTQYF TGTGCCAGCAGCCGTACCGGGACAGGGCTTGATACGCAGTATTTT
NA TRBJ2-1 TRBV9 TRBD2 CASTGREGNNEQFF TGTGCCAGCACTGGGCGGGAGGGGAACAATGAGCAGTTCTTC
NA TRBJ1-4 TRBV6-5 TRBD1 CASSYSQGTNEKLFF TGTGCCAGCAGTTACTCACAGGGGACTAATGAAAAACTGTTTTTT
NA TRBJ2-2 TRBV11-2 NA CASSLGQYTGELFF TGTGCCAGCAGCTTAGGGCAGTACACCGGGGAGCTGTTTTTT
NA TRBJ1-2 TRBV28 NA CASIPQGTGAVGYTF TGTGCCAGCATCCCGCAAGGTACAGGAGCCGTGGGCTACACCTTC
NA TRBJ1-2 TRBV6-1 TRBD1 CASSILTGGVSGYTF TGTGCCAGCAGTATCTTGACAGGGGGGGTTTCTGGCTACACCTTC
NA TRBJ1-2 TRBV15 NA CATKDFLSFGYTF TGTGCCACGAAGGACTTTTTATCCTTTGGCTACACCTTC
NA TRBJ1-1 TRBV19 NA CASGPEIGLQGTEAFF TGTGCCAGTGGGCCCGAAATAGGGCTACAGGGCACTGAAGCTTTCTTT
NA TRBJ1-1 TRBV2 NA CASTPRASNTEAFF TGTGCCAGCACCCCCCGGGCTAGCAACACTGAAGCTTTCTTT
few TRBJ2-7 TRBV7-6 NA CASSLGQNYEQYF TGTGCCAGCAGCTTAGGTCAGAACTACGAGCAGTACTTC
NA TRBJ2-5 TRBV5-6 NA CASSLGAGETQYF TGTGCCAGCAGCTTGGGAGCGGGAGAGACCCAGTACTTC
few TRBJ2-3 TRBV5-1 TRBD2 CASSSGTSGITQYF TGCGCCAGCAGCTCCGGGACTAGCGGGATTACGCAGTATTTT
NA TRBJ1-3 TRBV6-1 TRBD1 CASSDPGQGISGNTIYF TGTGCCAGCAGTGATCCGGGACAGGGGATCTCGGGAAACACCATATATTTT
once TRBJ2-5 TRBV6-1 NA CASNRAYQETQYF TGTGCCAGCAACAGGGCCTACCAAGAGACCCAGTACTTC
NA TRBJ2-7 TRBV9 TRBD2 CASSVAGTSGSYEQYF TGTGCCAGCAGCGTAGCAGGGACTAGCGGGAGTTACGAGCAGTACTTC
NA TRBJ1-5 TRBV27 NA CASSLVSRAGQPQHF TGTGCCAGCAGTTTAGTCAGTAGGGCGGGACAGCCCCAGCATTTT
once TRBJ2-3 TRBV2 TRBD2 CASSGVSGGADTQYF TGTGCCAGCAGTGGGGTTAGCGGGGGGGCGGATACGCAGTATTTT
NA TRBJ2-7 TRBV2 NA CASRDTLTYEQYF TGTGCCAGCAGGGACACCCTAACCTACGAGCAGTACTTC
NA TRBJ2-3 TRBV11-2 NA CASSSDISDTQYF TGTGCCAGCAGCTCTGACATCTCAGATACGCAGTATTTT
NA TRBJ1-2 TRBV2 NA CASSEAFSETNYGYTF TGTGCCAGCAGTGAAGCGTTTTCAGAAACTAACTATGGCTACACCTTC
NA TRBJ2-2 TRBV29-1 TRBD2 CSVGREGGRELFF TGCAGCGTTGGTCGGGAGGGCGGCAGGGAGCTGTTTTTT
few TRBJ2-7 TRBV27 TRBD1 CASMVGQGGEQYF TGTGCCAGCATGGTGGGACAGGGTGGCGAGCAGTACTTC
NA TRBJ2-7 TRBV4-1 NA CASSQGITGSAYEQYF TGCGCCAGCAGCCAAGGTATTACAGGGTCAGCCTACGAGCAGTACTTC
NA TRBJ2-7 TRBV7-2 TRBD2 CASSQTGLAVTYEQYF TGTGCCAGCAGCCAGACGGGACTAGCGGTTACCTACGAGCAGTACTTC
NA TRBJ1-6 TRBV29-1 NA CSVRWDYHNSPLHF TGCAGCGTGCGATGGGACTATCATAATTCACCCCTCCACTTT
NA TRBJ2-7 TRBV4-2 TRBD2 CASSQDSPHSGSSLEYF TGTGCCAGCAGCCAAGATAGCCCCCATAGCGGGAGTTCCCTGGAGTACTTC
NA TRBJ2-1 TRBV2 NA CASSEGGQCEQFF TGTGCCAGCAGTGAGGGGGGACAGTGTGAGCAGTTCTTC
NA TRBJ2-3 TRBV5-1 NA CASSLGFDTGHIKSSTDTQYF TGCGCCAGCAGCTTGGGGTTCGATACGGGACACATAAAATCTAGCACAGATACGCAGTATTTT
NA TRBJ1-2 TRBV10-3 NA CAISAGGSYYGYTF TGTGCCATCAGTGCTGGGGGCTCCTACTATGGCTACACCTTC
NA TRBJ2-7 TRBV6-1 TRBD2 CASSVRGGGGRAYEQYF TGTGCCAGCAGTGTTAGGGGGGGTGGCGGGAGGGCCTACGAGCAGTACTTC
few TRBJ2-7 TRBV7-9 TRBD2 CASSLYPAGRYEQYF TGTGCCAGCAGCCTCTATCCAGCGGGAAGGTACGAGCAGTACTTC
NA TRBJ1-5 TRBV19 TRBD1 CASSIAGGSTQPQHF TGTGCCAGTAGTATAGCAGGGGGCTCGACTCAGCCCCAGCATTTT
few TRBJ1-1 TRBV19 NA CAAREEGRNTEAFF TGTGCCGCCCGGGAGGAGGGCCGGAACACTGAAGCTTTCTTT
NA TRBJ2-1 TRBV10-3 TRBD1 CAISESGTGGYNEQFF TGTGCCATCAGTGAGTCAGGGACAGGGGGCTACAATGAGCAGTTCTTC
NA TRBJ2-3 TRBV11-2 NA CASRMMTGLTPDTQYF TGTGCCAGCAGAATGATGACAGGTTTGACCCCAGATACGCAGTATTTT
NA TRBJ1-2 TRBV13 NA CATQTALYGYTF TGTGCCACCCAGACAGCTCTCTATGGCTACACCTTC
NA TRBJ2-7 TRBV4-1 TRBD2 CASSQAPFSGGAYEQYF TGCGCCAGCAGCCAAGCGCCATTCTCGGGGGGTGCCTACGAGCAGTACTTC
NA TRBJ1-5 TRBV5-8 NA CASSFLAGSNQPQHF TGTGCCAGCAGCTTCTTGGCTGGTAGCAATCAGCCCCAGCATTTT
NA TRBJ1-1 TRBV9 NA CASSVVLGGTEAFF TGTGCCAGCAGCGTAGTGTTGGGAGGCACTGAAGCTTTCTTT
NA TRBJ2-1 TRBV19 NA CASSTPGFYNEQFF TGTGCCAGTAGTACTCCGGGGTTCTACAATGAGCAGTTCTTC
NA TRBJ1-6 TRBV6-5 TRBD1 CASSRQGNSPLHF TGTGCCAGCAGTCGACAGGGGAATTCACCCCTCCACTTT
few TRBJ1-5 TRBV5-4 NA CASTRGKGGGNQPQHF TGTGCCAGTACGCGGGGCAAGGGCGGTGGCAATCAGCCCCAGCATTTT
NA TRBJ2-5 TRBV7-8 TRBD1 CASSFFSTGGQETQYF TGTGCCAGCAGCTTTTTCTCGACAGGGGGCCAGGAGACCCAGTACTTC
few TRBJ2-1 TRBV5-1 TRBD2 CASSLASGYNEQFF TGCGCCAGCAGTTTGGCTAGCGGGTACAATGAGCAGTTCTTC
NA TRBJ1-5 TRBV7-6 NA CASSLGAWAGGNQPQHF TGTGCCAGCAGCTTAGGGGCGTGGGCAGGGGGCAATCAGCCCCAGCATTTT
NA TRBJ2-1 TRBV19 NA CASRVGSSSYNEQFF TGTGCCAGTAGAGTCGGGTCGAGCTCCTACAATGAGCAGTTCTTC
NA TRBJ2-1 TRBV19 TRBD2 CASEGLAGESSYNEQFF TGTGCCAGTGAGGGACTAGCGGGAGAGTCCTCCTACAATGAGCAGTTCTTC
NA TRBJ1-1 TRBV5-1 TRBD1 CASSSHRGGPHRGLGMNTEAFF TGCGCCAGCAGCAGTCATAGAGGGGGACCCCACAGGGGGCTAGGAATGAACACTGAAGCTTTCTTT
NA TRBJ1-5 TRBV6-1 TRBD1 CASRTGTGDRQPQHF TGTGCCAGCAGGACCGGGACAGGGGATAGACAGCCCCAGCATTTT
NA TRBJ1-1 TRBV28 TRBD1 CASEGASTEAFF TGTGCCAGCGAGGGGGCTTCAACTGAAGCTTTCTTT